Each of the 32 T cell receptor beta chains below was sequenced from the same sample in a study of T cell responses to AZD1222 COVID-19 vaccine. Using immunoSEQ multiplex PCR, the repertoire was profiled, and TCRdb retains in-frame clones only, with some absent. Of around 130,000 clones in the sample, more than 75% are singletons; the top ten hold about 3.4%. The sample consisted of peripheral blood, taken 28 days after the second AZD1222 dose. The source is an adult who received the AZD1222 COVID-19 vaccine.

This chain connects TRBV27 to TRBJ2-2; D possibly corresponds to TRBD1 (5 bases). The germline V gene encodes CDR1 MNHEY and CDR2 SMNVEV (reference sequence). The CDR3 consists of 13 residues. Trimming took 5 bases from V and 5 from J, leaving 9 bases between them. The CDR3 loop reads CASSLRGTGELFF. CDR3 sequence (DNA): TGTGCCAGCAGTCTTAGGGGTACCGGGGAGCTGTTTTTT.

The gene calls are TRBV7-3 and TRBJ2-5; D is undetermined. CDR1 and CDR2 (germline): SGHTA, FQGTGA. This CDR3 region has 13 residues. V was trimmed by 0 bases and J by 5 bases, leaving 7 bases between them. The CDR3 DNA reads TGTGCCAGCAGCTTAACGTCTAAGGAGACCCAGTACTTC. It translates to CASSLTSKETQYF.

The chain combines TRBV4-1 with TRBJ1-5; possibly TRBD1 for D (5 bases). CDR3 length equals 14 residues. The V gene lost 0 bases and the J gene lost 8 bases, with 11 bases spanning the gap. CDR1 is MGHRA, CDR2 YSYEKL, per germline. The CDR3: CASSQEGGVKPQHF. The CDR3 coding sequence is TGCGCCAGCAGCCAAGAGGGGGGGGTGAAGCCCCAGCATTTT.

This clone was observed once. This chain connects TRBV28 to TRBJ1-1; D remains ambiguous. Looked up from germline, CDR1 is MDHEN and CDR2 is SYDVKM. The CDR3 loop spans 16 amino acids. V gave up 0 bases and J gave up 2 bases, with 13 bases separating them. The CDR3 region has the DNA TGTGCCAGCAGTTTATGGCCGTGGGGTGTTAACACTGAAGCTTTCTTT. It is translated as CASSLWPWGVNTEAFF.

The table lists this clone with a count of one. V usage is TRBV28 and J usage is TRBJ1-2, with TRBD1 matching over 8 bases. J was trimmed by 5 bases and V by 8 bases; bases with no gene match: 10. The CDR3 runs to 14 residues. Germline values: CDR1 MDHEN, CDR2 SYDVKM. The CDR3 reads CASLGTGDSYGYTF. CDR3 nucleotide sequence: TGTGCCAGCCTCGGGACAGGAGATTCTTATGGCTACACCTTC.

The rearrangement links TRBV12-3 or TRBV12-4 to TRBJ2-7; D remains ambiguous. Trimming stripped 7 bases from V and 10 bases from J, with 17 bases between. This CDR3 region has 12 residues. DNA of the CDR3: TGTGCCAGCACCCGGGTTTCGGGTTATCAGTACTTC. It is translated as CASTRVSGYQYF.

The V gene is TRBV12-3 or TRBV12-4, the J gene TRBJ2-2, with 8 bases fitting TRBD2. V lost 5 bases, J lost 7 bases, and 3 bases stayed unmatched. This CDR3 is 13 amino acids long. CDR3 region: CASSPLAGGELFF. DNA of the CDR3: TGTGCCAGCAGTCCCCTAGCGGGCGGGGAGCTGTTTTTT.

The rearrangement links TRBV9 to TRBJ2-1; the D is unclear. V lost 0 bases and J 1 base, leaving 11 bases between the germline ends. Germline CDR1 reads SGDLS; CDR2 reads YYNGEE. The length of the CDR3 is 16 residues. CDR3: CASSVGASGSYNEQFF. For the CDR3, the DNA is TGTGCCAGCAGCGTAGGGGCCTCTGGGTCCTACAATGAGCAGTTCTTC.

The genes are TRBV11-2 and TRBJ1-1; tentatively, D is TRBD1 (5 bases). V lost 2 bases to trimming and J lost 0 bases, with 10 bases between them. Germline lookup yields CDR1 SGHAT and CDR2 FQNNGV. This CDR3 is 15 amino acids long. CDR3 in amino acids: CASSLLPGMNTEAFF. The CDR3 DNA is TGTGCCAGCAGCTTACTCCCAGGGATGAACACTGAAGCTTTCTTT.

This clone appeared a single time. The chain joins TRBV18 to TRBJ1-5; D gene uncertain. Deletions cut 4 bases from V and 7 bases from J, with 14 bases between. The CDR3 has 14 residues. In germline, CDR1 is KGHSH, CDR2 LQKENI. The CDR3 loop is CASSRTRSGQPQHF. CDR3 nucleotide sequence: TGTGCCAGCTCACGGACCCGGTCCGGGCAGCCCCAGCATTTT.

This rearrangement joins TRBV5-4 to TRBJ1-1, with D tentatively TRBD1 (5 bases). V lost 6 bases to trimming and J lost 0 bases, with 15 bases between them. CDR1 and CDR2 (germline): SGHNT, YYREEE (reference sequence). The CDR3 runs 15 residues. The DNA of the CDR3 is TGTGCCAGCACCATATCTCTGGGGGTGAACACTGAAGCTTTCTTT. Amino acids: CASTISLGVNTEAFF. The entire variable domain, with the rest obtained from reference TRBV5-4 and TRBJ1-1, is as follows: ETGVTQSPTHLIKTRGQQVTLRCSSQSGHNTVSWYQQALGQGPQFIFQYYREEENGRGNFPPRFSGLQFPNYSSELNVNALELDDSALYLCASTISLGVNTEAFFGQGTRLTVV.

The J gene is TRBJ1-4, the V gene TRBV19; 8 positions agree with TRBD1. The ends lost 3 bases at V and 4 bases at J; junction bases unmatched: 1. This CDR3 is 14 amino acids long. CDR1 and CDR2 (germline): LNHDA, SQIVND (reference sequence). The CDR3 DNA is TGTGCCAGTAGTATGGGACAGGATAATGAAAAACTGTTTTTT. Translating it yields CASSMGQDNEKLFF.

The gene calls are TRBV6-5 and TRBJ1-4; D is ambiguous. V lost 0 bases to trimming and J lost 7 bases, with 12 bases between them. CDR3 length: 15 amino acids. CDR1 is MNHEY, CDR2 SVGAGI, per germline. The DNA of the CDR3 is TGTGCCAGCAGTTACTCGAGTGCGTTCGGTGAAAAACTGTTTTTT. Translating it yields CASSYSSAFGEKLFF.

The genes are TRBV2 and TRBJ1-1; a weak D match, TRBD1 (6 bases). The CDR3 is made up of 15 amino acids. Germline assignment: CDR1 SNHLY and CDR2 FYNNEI. The V end lost 3 bases, the J end lost 11 bases, and 22 bases lay between the germline ends. In DNA, the CDR3 is TGTGCCAGCAGTGAGGGCCTACAGGGCGGTCGGGAGGCTTTCTTT. Translated: CASSEGLQGGREAFF.

This clone was detected a few times. This chain links TRBV9 with TRBJ1-6; D ambiguous. This CDR3 contains 19 residues. V was trimmed by 0 bases and J by 3 bases, leaving 19 bases between them. Germline-derived CDR1 and CDR2 are SGDLS and YYNGEE. CDR3 DNA sequence: TGTGCCAGCAGCGTAGCCCCCCGGGAGGGCAAGGACTATAATTCACCCCTCCACTTT. It yields the protein CASSVAPREGKDYNSPLHF.

This chain connects TRBV28 to TRBJ2-7, with TRBD1 identical over 7 bases. The CDR3 covers 15 residues. Losses at the gene ends were 4 bases for V and 1 base for J; bases not matched to a gene: 7. Germline assignment: CDR1 MDHEN and CDR2 SYDVKM. CDR3 coding DNA: TGTGCCAGCAGTTCTGGGACAGCTTCTTCCTACGAGCAGTACTTC. As protein: CASSSGTASSYEQYF.

The CDR3, as DNA: TGTGCCAGCAGGATGGGGGGTCAATCCTACGAGCAGTACTTC. Its protein is CASRMGGQSYEQYF. The J gene is TRBJ2-7, the V gene TRBV14; D is perhaps TRBD2 (6 bases). The length of the CDR3 is 14 residues. V was cut by 6 bases and J by 1 base, with 13 bases left in between. The V gene's germline CDR1 is SGHDN and CDR2 FVKESK.

The chain carries TRBV28 and TRBJ2-7, with D hard to call. The V end lost 6 bases, the J end lost 7 bases, and 16 bases lay between the germline ends. CDR1 and CDR2 (germline): MDHEN, SYDVKM. The CDR3 has 13 residues. The CDR3 region has the DNA TGTGCCAGCAGCCCCCCCCGGTTTGAGGAGCAGTACTTC. Translation gives CASSPPRFEEQYF.

DNA for the CDR3: TGCGCCAGCAGTCAAAGGAGGGCTTGGTTTGGGAGCAATCAGCCCCAGCATTTT. Its translation is CASSQRRAWFGSNQPQHF. The genes are TRBV23-1 and TRBJ1-5; D not resolved. TRBV23-1 falls under the ORF class, with uncertain function. The V end was cut by 2 bases, the J end by 1 base, with 18 bases between. This CDR3 is built from 18 residues.

The chain is built from TRBV11-2 and TRBJ2-7; D call uncertain. CDR3 size: 15 residues. Trimming cost V 4 bases and J 3 bases, with 16 bases left between them. Germline values: CDR1 SGHAT, CDR2 FQNNGV. CDR3 sequence reads: CASSSLSTWIYEQYF. The DNA for the CDR3 is TGTGCCAGCAGCTCCCTGAGCACCTGGATCTACGAGCAGTACTTC. Variable domain in full (rest from reference TRBV11-2 and TRBJ2-7): EAGVAQSPRYKIIEKRQSVAFWCNPISGHATLYWYQQILGQGPKLLIQFQNNGVVDDSQLPKDRFSAERLKGVDSTLKIQPAKLEDSAVYLCASSSLSTWIYEQYFGPGTRLTVT.

The table lists this clone with a count of one. This chain links TRBV2 with TRBJ2-2, with 9 bases that match TRBD1. V lost 6 bases, J lost 4 bases, and 6 bases stayed unmatched. Germline V gene sequence: CDR1 SNHLY, CDR2 FYNNEI. The CDR3 runs to 15 residues. The CDR3 spells CASRGQTGGTGELFF. Written as DNA, the CDR3 is TGTGCCAGCAGGGGGCAGACAGGGGGCACCGGGGAGCTGTTTTTT.

The chain has TRBV3-1 (or the pseudogene TRBV3-2) and TRBJ2-6; no firm D call. Germline CDR1 reads LGHDT; CDR2 reads YNNKEL (reference sequence). This CDR3 is built from 13 residues. V was pared by 9 bases and J by 0 bases, with 6 bases between. CDR3 loop: CASVPSGANVLTF. CDR3 nucleotide sequence: TGTGCCAGTGTCCCCTCTGGGGCCAACGTCCTGACTTTC.

The gene calls are TRBV4-3 and TRBJ2-1; maybe TRBD2 (5 bases). The CDR3 spans 15 residues. In germline, CDR1 is LGHNA, CDR2 YSLEER. Between the trimmed V and J ends, which lost 1 base and 1 base, there was a span of 8 bases. In DNA, the CDR3 is TGCGCCAGCAGCCAAGTGCCGGGGTCCTACAATGAGCAGTTCTTC. It yields the protein CASSQVPGSYNEQFF.

The J gene is TRBJ2-1, the V gene TRBV30; D is undetermined. Deletions cut 2 bases from V and 9 bases from J, with 14 bases between. CDR3 length: 13 amino acids. Germline V gene data show CDR1 as GTSNPN and CDR2 as SVGIG (reference sequence). The CDR3 sequence is CAWSRGPDVEQFF. DNA for the CDR3: TGTGCCTGGAGTCGCGGACCCGACGTTGAGCAGTTCTTC.

This clone was seen only once. V and J are TRBV19 and TRBJ2-1, with 14 nucleotides matching TRBD2. V trimming: 6 bases; J trimming: 5 bases; junction bases outside the gene matches: 6. The CDR3 contains 16 residues. The germline gives CDR1 LNHDA, CDR2 SQIVND (reference sequence). Here the CDR3 reads CASSRLAGGPDNEQFF. Here the CDR3 DNA reads TGTGCCAGTAGCCGACTAGCGGGAGGGCCTGACAATGAGCAGTTCTTC.

This chain joins TRBV9 and TRBJ2-3, with D maybe TRBD1 (6 bases). There are 16 residues in the CDR3. Trimming pared 0 bases from V and 2 bases from J, leaving 13 bases between. The germline CDR1 and CDR2 sequences are SGDLS and YYNGEE. CDR3 nucleotide sequence: TGTGCCAGCAGCGTAGGTGCAGGGGCCTACACAGATACGCAGTATTTT. Translating gives CASSVGAGAYTDTQYF. Full variable domain (rest looked up from reference TRBV9 and TRBJ2-3): DSGVTQTPKHLITATGQRVTLRCSPRSGDLSVYWYQQSLDQGLQFLIQYYNGEERAKGNILERFSAQQFPDLHSELNLSSLELGDSALYFCASSVGAGAYTDTQYFGPGTRLTVL.

The gene calls are TRBV6-6 and TRBJ2-3, with TRBD2 matching 7 bases. Germline V CDR1 and CDR2: MNHNY, SVGAGI (reference sequence). The CDR3 runs 15 residues. The junction had 2 bases not matched to a gene; V was cut back by 2 bases and J by 0 bases. CDR3 protein: CASSYGGVSTDTQYF. The CDR3 DNA reads as TGTGCCAGCAGTTACGGGGGGGTAAGCACAGATACGCAGTATTTT.

The rearrangement joins TRBV28 to TRBJ1-5, with D unclear. Germline V gene lookup returns CDR1 MDHEN and CDR2 SYDVKM. CDR3 size: 15 residues. V was clipped by 6 bases and J by 2 bases, with 14 bases between them. The DNA for the CDR3 is TGTGCCAGCAGCCTGGAGAGCCTCGGCAATCAGCCCCAGCATTTT. It codes for CASSLESLGNQPQHF.

This sequence joins TRBV6-5 and TRBJ1-4, with a possible D match to TRBD1 (5 bases). The length of the CDR3 is 14 residues. Trimming stripped 6 bases from V and 0 bases from J, with 8 bases between. Looked up from germline, CDR1 is MNHEY and CDR2 is SVGAGI. As DNA, the CDR3 is TGTGCCAGCAGGGGGGACGCAACTAATGAAAAACTGTTTTTT. It specifies CASRGDATNEKLFF.

The DNA for the CDR3 is TGTGCCATCACCAAAGGGACTAGCGGGGCGAACACCGGGGAGCTGTTTTTT. Its translation is CAITKGTSGANTGELFF. This chain joins TRBV10-3 and TRBJ2-2, with 13 bases fitting TRBD2. CDR1 ENHRY and CDR2 SYGVKD come from the germline V gene. The ends lost 7 bases at V and 0 bases at J; junction bases unmatched: 5. This CDR3 comprises 17 residues.

J is TRBJ2-5 and V is TRBV18; a weak D match, TRBD2 (5 bases). Germline V gene lookup returns CDR1 KGHSH and CDR2 LQKENI. The CDR3 is 13 residues long. V was pared by 6 bases and J by 1 base, with 9 bases between. The CDR3 nucleotides read TGTGCCAGCTCCTGGAGGTCCCAAGAGACCCAGTACTTC. This encodes CASSWRSQETQYF.

The gene calls are TRBV5-1 and TRBJ1-5; D is unresolved. CDR3 length: 13 residues. With 0 bases removed from V and 6 bases from J, the gap between germline ends came to 7 bases. The V gene's germline CDR1 is SGHRS and CDR2 YFSETQ. CDR3 region: CASSLEGTQPQHF. In DNA form, the CDR3 reads TGCGCCAGCAGCTTGGAGGGTACTCAGCCCCAGCATTTT.